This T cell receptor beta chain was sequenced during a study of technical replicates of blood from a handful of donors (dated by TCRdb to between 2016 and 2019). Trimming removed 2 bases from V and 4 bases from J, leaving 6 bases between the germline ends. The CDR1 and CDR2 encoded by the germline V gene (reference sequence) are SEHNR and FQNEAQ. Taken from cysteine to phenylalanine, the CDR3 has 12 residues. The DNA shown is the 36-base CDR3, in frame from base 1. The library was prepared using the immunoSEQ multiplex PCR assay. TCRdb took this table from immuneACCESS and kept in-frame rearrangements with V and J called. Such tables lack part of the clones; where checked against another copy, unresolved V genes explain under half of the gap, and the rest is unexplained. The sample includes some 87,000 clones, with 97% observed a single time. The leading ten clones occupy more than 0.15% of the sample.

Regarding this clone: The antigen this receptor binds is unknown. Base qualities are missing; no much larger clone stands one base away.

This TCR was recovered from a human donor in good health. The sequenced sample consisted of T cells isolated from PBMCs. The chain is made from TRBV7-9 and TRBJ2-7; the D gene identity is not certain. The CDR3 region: CASSLSQYEQYF. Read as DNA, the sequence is TGTGCCAGCAGCTTATCACAATACGAGCAGTACTTC.